The rows below give T cell receptor beta chains drawn from one sample of a study of cytomegalovirus exposure and HLA in healthy donors. The data were produced by immunoSEQ multiplex PCR, yet TCRdb's version contains in-frame clones alone and is incomplete. The sample carries some 150,000 clones, 75% recorded once. Sequenced sample: PBMCs. Receptors originate from a middle-aged man in good health and CMV-seronegative. Each CDR3 is given with its conserved first and last residue. Each record gives: V gene, clone size, J gene, D gene, CDR3 DNA, CDR3 protein. The D gene is left open where the match is weak. The size entry is marked missing in some rows and otherwise reads once, few, many or a size class.

v_gene: TRBV27; abundance: -; j_gene: TRBJ2-3; d_gene: -; CDR3nt: TGTGCCAGCAGTTCCTCCTTGGGCGCGGGGCTCACAGATACGCAGTATTTT; CDR3aa: CASSSSLGAGLTDTQYF
v_gene: TRBV5-1; abundance: -; j_gene: TRBJ1-1; d_gene: TRBD1; CDR3nt: TGCGCCAGCAGAACCGGGACAGGGGTCTTCACTGAAGCTTTCTTT; CDR3aa: CASRTGTGVFTEAFF
v_gene: TRBV9; abundance: -; j_gene: TRBJ2-1; d_gene: -; CDR3nt: TGTGCCAGCAGCGTAGAAGTGAGGGCAGGGGCCCACCCAGGCAATGAGCAGTTCTTC; CDR3aa: CASSVEVRAGAHPGNEQFF
v_gene: TRBV7-2; abundance: -; j_gene: TRBJ2-7; d_gene: -; CDR3nt: TGTGCCAGCAGCTTAGCCGGGGGATCCCAAAGGGCCGAGCAGTACTTC; CDR3aa: CASSLAGGSQRAEQYF
v_gene: TRBV18; abundance: -; j_gene: TRBJ1-2; d_gene: -; CDR3nt: TGTGCCAGCTCACCACGGGACAAAGAGTATGGCTACACCTTC; CDR3aa: CASSPRDKEYGYTF
v_gene: TRBV7-9; abundance: -; j_gene: TRBJ2-7; d_gene: -; CDR3nt: TGTGCCAGCAGTCAAGGGGGTGTAGGGGGGGATTACTCCTACGAGCAGTACTTC; CDR3aa: CASSQGGVGGDYSYEQYF
v_gene: TRBV4-1; abundance: -; j_gene: TRBJ2-3; d_gene: -; CDR3nt: TGCGCCAGCAGCCAATCCCAGGACAGACGCACAGATACGCAGTATTTT; CDR3aa: CASSQSQDRRTDTQYF
v_gene: TRBV7-9; abundance: -; j_gene: TRBJ1-1; d_gene: TRBD1; CDR3nt: TGTGCCAGCAGCTTAGGAGGGGGCGCTGAAGCTTTCTTT; CDR3aa: CASSLGGGAEAFF
v_gene: TRBV30; abundance: -; j_gene: TRBJ2-7; d_gene: TRBD1; CDR3nt: TGTGCCTGTCAAGGACAGGGGTCCTACGAGCAGTACTTC; CDR3aa: CACQGQGSYEQYF
v_gene: TRBV4-3; abundance: -; j_gene: TRBJ2-1; d_gene: TRBD2; CDR3nt: TGCGCCAGCAGCCTCCGGGGGGGTCGCAATGAGCAGTTCTTC; CDR3aa: CASSLRGGRNEQFF
v_gene: TRBV23-1; abundance: few; j_gene: TRBJ1-2; d_gene: -; CDR3nt: TGCGCCAGCAGTCAATCCCACATCACTAACTATGGCTACACCTTC; CDR3aa: CASSQSHITNYGYTF
v_gene: TRBV6-6; abundance: -; j_gene: TRBJ1-1; d_gene: -; CDR3nt: TGTGCCAGCAGTTACACCGATTCCTCGGGGGTCGAAGCTTTCTTT; CDR3aa: CASSYTDSSGVEAFF
v_gene: TRBV6-5; abundance: -; j_gene: TRBJ1-5; d_gene: -; CDR3nt: TGTGCCAGCGCAGGGGACAATCAGCCCCAGCATTTT; CDR3aa: CASAGDNQPQHF
v_gene: TRBV2; abundance: once; j_gene: TRBJ2-3; d_gene: TRBD1; CDR3nt: TGTGCCAGCAGTGCGGACAGGGGACATGATCGGGAGTATTTT; CDR3aa: CASSADRGHDREYF
v_gene: TRBV29-1; abundance: few; j_gene: TRBJ2-4; d_gene: TRBD1; CDR3nt: TGCAGCGTTATTAGACAGGGCCGAACCAAAAACATTCAGTACTTC; CDR3aa: CSVIRQGRTKNIQYF
v_gene: TRBV29-1; abundance: few; j_gene: TRBJ2-5; d_gene: -; CDR3nt: TGCAGCGTGGGCCAAGTCGGCGGGAAGACCCAGTACTTC; CDR3aa: CSVGQVGGKTQYF
v_gene: TRBV5-1; abundance: -; j_gene: TRBJ2-1; d_gene: -; CDR3nt: TGCGCCAGCAGCTTGGAGGGGGTAAGGAACAATGAGCAGTTCTTC; CDR3aa: CASSLEGVRNNEQFF